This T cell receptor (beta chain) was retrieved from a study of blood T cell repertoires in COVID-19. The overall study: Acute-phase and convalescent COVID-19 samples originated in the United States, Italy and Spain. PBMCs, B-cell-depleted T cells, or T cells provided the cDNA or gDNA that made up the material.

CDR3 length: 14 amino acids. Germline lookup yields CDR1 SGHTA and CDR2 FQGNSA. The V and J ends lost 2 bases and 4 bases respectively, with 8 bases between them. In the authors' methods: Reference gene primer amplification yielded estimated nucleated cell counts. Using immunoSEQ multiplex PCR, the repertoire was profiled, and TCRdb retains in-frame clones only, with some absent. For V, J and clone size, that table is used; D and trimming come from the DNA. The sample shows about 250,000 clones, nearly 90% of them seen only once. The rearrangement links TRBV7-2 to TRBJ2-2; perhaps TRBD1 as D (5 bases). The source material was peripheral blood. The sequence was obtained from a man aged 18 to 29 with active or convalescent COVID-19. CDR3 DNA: TGTGCCAGCAGCTTACAGGGTGTCACCGGGGAGCTGTTTTTT. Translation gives CASSLQGVTGELFF.